The 20 T cell receptor beta chains reported below all come from one sample, sequenced in a study of Tregs in tolerant kidney transplant recipients. The data were produced by immunoSEQ multiplex PCR, yet TCRdb's version contains in-frame clones alone and is incomplete. The sample includes about 240,000 clones, more than 65% of them seen just once. Source material: CD4+ T cells from blood. The receptors were sampled from a human donor in good health.

This clone was detected only once. The rearrangement links TRBV30 to TRBJ1-5; tentatively, D is TRBD1 (6 bases). The CDR3 has 13 residues. The germline V gene has CDR1 GTSNPN and CDR2 SVGIG (reference sequence). Between the trimmed V and J ends, which lost 1 base and 7 bases, there was a span of 11 bases. Here the CDR3 DNA reads TGTGCCTGGAGTGCGCGGGGGCCGCAGCCCCAGCATTTT. This gives the protein CAWSARGPQPQHF.

This clone was recorded once. The rearrangement links TRBV12-5 to TRBJ2-1; tentatively, D is TRBD2 (7 bases). Per the germline V gene, CDR1 is LGHNT and CDR2 is FRNRAP. Trimming removed 7 bases from V and 5 bases from J, with 12 bases in between. CDR3 size: 13 residues. The CDR3 is CASELGGHNEQFF. The DNA of the CDR3 is TGTGCTAGTGAACTCGGGGGGCACAATGAGCAGTTCTTC.

The CDR3 is CASSVGGLRFTDTQYF. The CDR3 coding sequence is TGCGCCAGCAGTGTGGGAGGACTACGATTCACAGATACGCAGTATTTT. J is TRBJ2-3 and V is TRBV5-1, with TRBD2 as a possible D gene (6 bases). The CDR3 covers 16 residues. Germline V gives CDR1 SGHRS, CDR2 YFSETQ. The germline V and J ends were trimmed by 5 bases and 2 bases, with 18 bases remaining between them.

The chain recombines TRBV5-5 with TRBJ1-5; D gene ambiguous. V lost 8 bases to trimming and J lost 2 bases, with 17 bases between them. This CDR3 has 15 amino acids. Germline lookup yields CDR1 SGHKS and CDR2 YYEKEE (reference sequence). The CDR3 spells CASQEKGKGNQPQHF. CDR3 nucleotide sequence: TGTGCCAGTCAGGAGAAGGGAAAAGGCAATCAGCCCCAGCATTTT. Using reference TRBV5-5 and TRBJ1-5 for the parts outside the CDR3, the full variable domain is DAGVTQSPTHLIKTRGQQVTLRCSPISGHKSVSWYQQVLGQGPQFIFQYYEKEERGRGNFPDRFSARQFPNYSSELNVNALLLGDSALYLCASQEKGKGNQPQHFGDGTRLSIL.

This chain uses TRBV7-8 with TRBJ1-1, with D perhaps TRBD1 (5 bases). Germline V CDR1 and CDR2: SGHVS, FQNEAQ. V lost 3 bases and J 0 bases, leaving 17 bases between the germline ends. There are 17 residues in the CDR3. The CDR3 sequence is CASSFGGVRQLNTEAFF. DNA of the CDR3: TGTGCCAGCAGCTTCGGTGGGGTGAGACAGTTGAACACTGAAGCTTTCTTT.

The chain is built from TRBV7-6 and TRBJ1-4; D not resolved. V gave up 1 base and J gave up 6 bases, with 24 bases separating them. CDR1 and CDR2 (germline): SGHVS, FNYEAQ. The CDR3 sequence is 19 residues long. The CDR3 sequence: CASSLGLGRSSRLDEKLFF. The CDR3 coding sequence is TGTGCCAGCAGCTTAGGGCTTGGTCGGTCCTCTCGGTTGGATGAAAAACTGTTTTTT. Looking up the rest from reference TRBV7-6 and TRBJ1-4 gives the full variable domain: GAGVSQSPRYKVTKRGQDVALRCDPISGHVSLYWYRQALGQGPEFLTYFNYEAQQDKSGLPNDRFSAERPEGSISTLTIQRTEQRDSAMYRCASSLGLGRSSRLDEKLFFGSGTQLSVL.

The chain has TRBV6-1 and TRBJ1-1; possibly TRBD1 for D (5 bases). The CDR3 runs 13 residues. Looked up from germline, CDR1 is MNHNS and CDR2 is SASEGT. V was cut by 6 bases and J by 3 bases, with 11 bases left in between. CDR3 in DNA: TGTGCCAGCAGCCATGGGGGGGACACTGAAGCTTTCTTT. This translates into CASSHGGDTEAFF.

The chain has TRBV19 and TRBJ2-5; the match to TRBD1 covers 8 bases. The CDR3 sequence is 15 residues long. From germline, CDR1 is LNHDA and CDR2 SQIVND (reference sequence). V was pared by 9 bases and J by 5 bases, with 14 bases of the junction left unmatched. As DNA, the CDR3 is TGTGCCAGCAAAAGCAGGGGGCGGACATGGGAGACCCAGTACTTC. Amino acids: CASKSRGRTWETQYF.

J is TRBJ2-7 and V is TRBV5-1; a weak D match, TRBD1 (6 bases). Germline CDR1 is SGHRS and CDR2 is YFSETQ. Trimming cost V 4 bases and J 3 bases, with 11 bases left between them. CDR3 size: 13 residues. This chain's CDR3 is CASSRQDYYEQYF. CDR3 sequence (DNA): TGCGCCAGCAGCCGACAGGATTACTACGAGCAGTACTTC.

The chain links TRBV7-8 to TRBJ1-1; possible D gene TRBD1, 5 bases. The CDR3 runs to 14 residues. CDR1 and CDR2 from the germline V gene are SGHVS and FQNEAQ. V lost 8 bases to trimming and J lost 1 base, with 14 bases between them. This CDR3 reads CASAIWGGNTEAFF. CDR3 DNA: TGTGCCAGCGCAATCTGGGGGGGGAACACTGAAGCTTTCTTT.

The rearrangement joins TRBV4-1 to TRBJ2-5, with 12 nucleotides matching TRBD2. This CDR3 has 15 amino acids. CDR1 MGHRA and CDR2 YSYEKL come from the germline V gene. With V trimmed by 1 base and J by 4 bases, 1 base remained unmatched. This CDR3 is CASSQGTSGIETQYF. CDR3 nucleotide sequence: TGCGCCAGCAGCCAAGGGACTAGCGGGATAGAGACCCAGTACTTC.

This clone was observed once. Mismatch with germline at one junction end may stem from a read error. CDR3 in DNA: TGTGCCAGCAGTGAACCCACCCCGGGACAGGGGGCGCCCGGGAAGCTGTTTTTT. This sequence encodes CASSEPTPGQGAPGKLFF. The V and J genes are TRBV25-1 and TRBJ2-2; 12 nucleotides line up with TRBD1. The CDR3 has 18 amino acids. CDR1 and CDR2 from the germline V gene are MGHDK and SYGVNS.

A few counts support this clone. The chain couples TRBV4-1 to TRBJ2-7; 8 nucleotides match TRBD2. Germline CDR1 and CDR2: MGHRA and YSYEKL. The CDR3 length is 15 residues. Germline trimming cut 4 bases from V and 3 bases from J; bases unmatched to any gene: 8. This CDR3 reads CASSPTGGSRYEQYF. Written as DNA, the CDR3 is TGCGCCAGCAGCCCCACGGGGGGGTCACGCTACGAGCAGTACTTC.

This clone was detected only once. This chain uses TRBV25-1 with TRBJ2-7; tentative D call: TRBD1 (5 bases). The CDR3 length is 14 residues. Trimming pared 5 bases from V and 0 bases from J, leaving 11 bases between. The germline V gene has CDR1 MGHDK and CDR2 SYGVNS. The CDR3 DNA reads TGTGCCAGCAGTCTAGGGGCATCCTCCTACGAGCAGTACTTC. Translating gives CASSLGASSYEQYF.

V gene TRBV28 combines with J gene TRBJ2-7; possibly TRBD1 for D (6 bases). The CDR3 runs 12 residues. V lost 6 bases to trimming and J lost 4 bases, with 10 bases between them. The germline gives CDR1 MDHEN, CDR2 SYDVKM. The CDR3 is CASSSGVYEQYF. CDR3 bases: TGTGCCAGCAGCTCAGGGGTGTACGAGCAGTACTTC.

This clone was seen only a few times. The V and J genes are TRBV30 and TRBJ1-4; TRBD1 might be the D (6 bases). V lost 3 bases and J lost 7, with 27 bases in between. The CDR3 extends over 18 amino acids. Looked up from germline, CDR1 is GTSNPN and CDR2 is SVGIG (reference sequence). Here the CDR3 reads CAWSSGSRFGGRSEKLFF. The CDR3 bases are TGTGCCTGGAGCTCGGGCAGTCGTTTCGGGGGGCGGTCTGAAAAACTGTTTTTT. Full variable domain (rest looked up from reference TRBV30 and TRBJ1-4): SQTIHQWPATLVQPVGSPLSLECTVEGTSNPNLYWYRQAAGRGLQLLFYSVGIGQISSEVPQNLSASRPQDRQFILSSKKLLLSDSGFYLCAWSSGSRFGGRSEKLFFGSGTQLSVL.

The CDR3 region has the DNA TGCGCCAGCAGCTTGGGGGGACGGCTTGATCGCTATGGCTACACCTTC. Amino acid sequence: CASSLGGRLDRYGYTF. The V call is TRBV5-1, the J call TRBJ1-2, with D perhaps TRBD1 (5 bases). The length of the CDR3 is 16 residues. V lost 0 bases and J lost 4, with 16 bases in between. Germline lookup yields CDR1 SGHRS and CDR2 YFSETQ.

This chain connects TRBV6-1 to TRBJ2-7; the D is unclear. Germline V gene lookup returns CDR1 MNHNS and CDR2 SASEGT. The V end lost 4 bases, the J end lost 7 bases, and 17 bases lay between the germline ends. CDR3 length: 14 amino acids. In nucleotides, the CDR3 is TGTGCCAGCAGTGGAGACAATCCTACGAGAGAGCAGTACTTC. Translation: CASSGDNPTREQYF.

The V call is TRBV6-5, the J call TRBJ1-3; TRBD1 matches 10 bases. Germline values: CDR1 MNHEY, CDR2 SVGAGI. V shed 6 bases and J 2 bases; nucleotides not matched to a gene: 7. This CDR3 is built from 16 residues. The CDR3 here is CASSYRDRGAGNTIYF. The DNA of the CDR3 is TGTGCCAGCAGCTACCGGGACAGGGGCGCTGGAAACACCATATATTTT.

Regarding this clone: A junction boundary mismatches the germline segment, possibly from a read error. This CDR3 is CTSSPDEKLFF. In DNA form, the CDR3 reads TGTACCAGCTCACCCGATGAAAAACTGTTTTTT. The chain uses TRBV18 and TRBJ1-4; D is uncertain. The CDR3 has 11 residues. CDR1 and CDR2 from the germline V gene are KGHSH and LQKENI.